Reported below is one T cell receptor (beta chain). This clone turned up a few times. Per-base quality was not reported, and no clone a single base away is much larger than it. The sample belongs to a study of graft-versus-host responses after intestinal transplantation (dated by TCRdb to the early 2020s). Describing the broader study: Multivisceral, liver-intestinal, or isolated intestinal transplants were received by the recipients. A peak of at least 4% donor T cells among recipient peripheral blood mononuclear cells was the definition used for donor T cell macrochimerism. Alloreactive clones were identified by sequencing pre-transplant mixed lymphocyte reaction products and comparing these products with unstimulated pre-transplant donor and recipient T cells. A cohort of 24 intestinal transplant recipients, including one retransplant, was enrolled, and a few patients lacking pretransplant specimens were excluded. Rather than being sequenced by the commercial service, samples from a few later patients were sequenced in-house on an Illumina MiSeq and processed with MiXCR. Every recipient was given anti-thymocyte globulin induction, then maintenance tacrolimus and steroids for 3 to 4 years. Graft-versus-host and host-versus-graft alloreactive T cell clones were tracked in the graft, circulation and bone marrow after intestinal transplantation using bulk TCR-beta CDR3 sequencing. What the authors observed across the whole study: Conclusions were limited by the relatively low number and heterogeneity of intestinal transplant patients. Peak levels of circulating GvH clones were associated with declines in HvG clones early after transplant. GvH clones were detected in recipient bone marrow, and some appeared earlier in ileal mucosa or blood, consistent with an intestinal mucosal origin. High GvH to HvG T cell clonal ratios were observed in the allografts of patients with donor T cell macrochimerism.

Including the terminal cysteine and phenylalanine, the CDR3 comprises 15 residues. The sequence is cut down to CDR3 DNA, 45 bases in frame from base 1. Here V drops 5 bases and J drops 2 bases, and the junction holds 5 bases not matched to any gene. As encoded in the germline V gene (reference sequence), CDR1 is MNHNY while CDR2 is SVGAGI. The protocol used for the library was the immunoSEQ multiplex PCR assay. For most patients, genomic DNA was isolated with the Qiagen DNeasy Blood and Tissue Kit and sent frozen to Adaptive Biotechnologies for TCR sequencing. Adaptive Biotechnologies carried out high-throughput TCR-beta CDR3 sequencing of genomic DNA for most patients. Regarding the original processing steps: TCR sequencing data for more than 15 patients were retrieved from Adaptive's ImmunoSEQ software; a few other patients were processed with MiXCR and VDJtools. CD4 versus CD8 sorting errors were corrected by removing sequences found in both subsets at a frequency ratio below 5:1. CDR3 nucleotide sequences shared between donor and recipient were removed because the origin of such sequences could not be assigned. Alloreactive clones required at least 2-fold expansion over unstimulated cells and minimum CFSE-low frequency of 0.002% (template counts) or 0.001% (read counts). Clones were considered mappable if detected in sequenced pre-transplant spleen, lymph node, or MLR CFSE-low populations of the donor or recipient. Cumulative frequency of alloreactive clones was calculated as a percentage of all sequences weighted by copy number. TCRdb re-hosts the immuneACCESS table, in-frame sequences only. Its copies lack some clones; in the studies checked, an unresolved V gene accounts for under half of them, and the cause for the rest is not known. V, J and clone size are those of that table, while D and trimming were read from the DNA. In all, the sample holds approximately 7,000 clones, and roughly a quarter of those were seen once. The ten largest clones add up to around 5.8% of the sample.

The time point label, read with the paper, signifies: cells obtained before transplantation from donor or recipient. In the mixed lymphocyte reactions, some 200,000 CFSE-labeled pre-transplant responders were plated with some 200,000 irradiated violet-dye-labeled stimulators and cultured for about six days. After the mixed lymphocyte reaction, proliferating CD3+CD4+CFSE-low and CD3+CD8+CFSE-low responder cells were FACS-sorted on a BD Influx sorter. The sequences come from alloreactive CD8+ T cells from a mixed lymphocyte reaction culture, collected before transplantation. Interpreted using the paper, the cell subset or site label stands for: CFSE-low proliferating T cells sorted from roughly six-day pre-transplant mixed lymphocyte reaction (GvH or HvG direction). The chain employs TRBV6-6 and TRBJ2-1; TRBD1 matches 8 bases in the middle. The TCR comes from a human patient who was an organ donor for intestinal transplantation. The DNA reads TGTGCCAGCAGTACGGACAGGGTAGCCTACAATGAGCAGTTCTTC. Its translation is CASSTDRVAYNEQFF.